This TCR beta chain comes out of a study of identical twins (dated by TCRdb to about 2016). As for the study more broadly: The study deep-sequenced TCR alpha and beta repertoires from monozygotic twins, unrelated adults of various ages and cord blood to test whether fetal clonotypes persist. To rule out contamination, replicate twin experiments were performed at different times with different library preparation protocols. The paper as a whole reports these results and caveats: Compared with coincidental sharing between unrelated individuals, an excess of low generation-probability sequences was observed among out-of-frame TCR alpha sequences shared between twins. Conclusions relied on cross-sectional statistical analysis, since the same donors could not be followed over many years. Zero-insertion analyses could be partly confounded by invariant T cells such as MAIT and iNKT, though diverse VJ usage argued against such confounding for most clonotypes. Fewer insertions were carried by abundant cord blood beta clonotypes, a similar but weaker trend appeared in young adult naive repertoires, and no such trend appeared in memory repertoires. In monozygotic twins, recombination models systematically underestimated out-of-frame TCR alpha sharing, but the models matched the sharing seen between unrelated individuals. The excess sharing between twins in beta out-of-frame sequences was weaker because fewer shared sequences reduced the signal-to-noise ratio.

This clonotype was seen a few times. This clone's antigen is unknown. No quality values exist for individual bases; no much larger clone is one base distant. All donors were healthy Caucasians. Three pairs of female monozygotic twins, all aged roughly 18 to 29 years, were included in the twin cohort. Miltenyi CD45RO+ enrichment and human naive T-cell isolation kits were used to isolate memory (CD45RO+) and naive T cells from PBMC. The junction shows trimming of 5 bases on V and 5 bases on J, and the gene matches do not reach 4 bases of it. CDR1 and CDR2 are drawn from the germline V gene (reference sequence): DFQATT, SNEGSKA. From cysteine to phenylalanine, the CDR3 is 13 amino acids long. The only DNA kept is the CDR3, 39 bases in frame from the first base. The library was produced with 5' RACE. Reads for this sample came from an Illumina HiSeq 2000. Template switching introduced a universal primer binding site; the final cDNA contained a unique molecular identifier, enabling accurate counting of TCR cDNA molecules. First-strand cDNA for TCR alpha and beta chains was synthesized from specific primers in the conserved constant-segment region. To control for contamination, every cDNA library carried two barcodes: a SMART-Mk sample barcode plus Illumina barcodes. TruSeq adapter sequences and Illumina sample barcodes were added in two successive PCR steps. Sequencing of the TCR alpha and beta cDNA libraries was done on the Illumina HiSeq platform using custom primers. The paper's processing steps were these. MiGEC was used to process raw reads and extract unique molecular identifiers, and MiXCR was used to find CDR3 positions. Recombination models were inferred per individual with the repgenHMM and IGoR tools using an EM algorithm. The analysis of shared clonotypes was done with the tcR package in R, with sharing normalized by the product of cloneset sizes. To study raw recombination free of thymic and clonal selection effects, out-of-frame nonproductive sequences were analyzed. The public reads were quality trimmed at Q25 with fastp and then assembled into clones with MiXCR by TCRdb, keeping productive beta chains. Merged by CDR3 protein, the rows form single entries marked with the most common genes and DNA. TCRdb's processing, not the study's, gives the V and J calls here. The sample table holds hundreds of thousands of distinct CDR3 sequences, of which 7% were seen once. The leading ten clones occupy roughly 3.7% of the sample.

These data were also filed under a second study, of yellow fever vaccine responses in identical twins. The second source states: The authors reported that the T cell response to vaccination in identical twins appeared partly convergent and partly personalized. In identical twins, the study followed T cell clones that responded to the vaccine with precision.

The sequenced material came from memory (CD45RO+) T cells sorted from blood. The cell subset or site label corresponds to: CD45RO+ enriched T cells. The V and J genes are TRBV20-1 and TRBJ1-4; 8 bases in between match TRBD1. The source is a woman aged 18 to 35 in good health. The sequenced DNA: TGCAGTGCTGGAAGACAGGGGAATGAAAAACTGTTTTTT. It translates as CSAGRQGNEKLFF.